The T cell receptor beta chain under discussion was sequenced for a study of T cells expressing NK-cell markers. Looking at the study overall: Each TCR beta repertoire originated in sorted T cells that were CD3+CD56+NKG2C+, CD3+CD56+NKG2C- or CD3+CD56-NKG2C+. The study, taken as a whole, reports: About 1.0-8% of CD8+ T cells in more than 5 donors belonged to dominant NKG2C+ clonotypes. Four of the donors also had these clonotypes leading their CD3+CD56-NKG2C+ fraction.

The CDR3 is made up of 13 amino acids. The germline V gene encodes CDR1 GTSNPN and CDR2 SVGIG (reference sequence). About this clonotype: Its antigen remains unknown.

TCRdb reanalyzed the 5' RACE reads and collapses them to one entry per CDR3 protein, without DNA. With some 450,000 distinct CDR3 sequences in the sample, the ten largest clones hold roughly 8%. The TCR comes from a woman aged 18 to 75 in good health. Sample: blood T cells: a sorted CD56 or NKG2C T cell subset, CD4+ or CD8+ T cells, or bulk PBMC T cells (not recorded which). The chain uses TRBV30 and TRBJ2-5; TCRdb indicates TRBD1, and absent DNA this call remains unverified. The CDR3 loop is CAWSGVAREAQYF.